This TCR beta chain stems from a study of OX40 agonist ivuxolimab in advanced cancers. Study-wide background: Of the participants, under 50% had some prior anti-PD-1, anti-PD-L1 or anti-CTLA-4 therapy, which was allowed.

Study-wide points: In the expanded peripheral T cells, antigen specificity was never determined. Clonal expansion was seen in CD4+ and CD8+ blood T cells by week 6 at 0.1 to 3.0 mg/kg.

V was clipped by 1 base and J by 1 base, with 9 bases between them. This CDR3 has 15 residues. The germline V gene has CDR1 SGHTA and CDR2 FQGNSA. Sequenced by immunoSEQ multiplex PCR; TCRdb stores in-frame clones only, minus some. This table holds tens of thousands of clones, roughly 87% found once. As to this clone: Its cognate antigen is unknown.

Here the sequenced sample was CD4+ or CD8+ T cells sorted from blood, taken in a trial of the OX40 agonist ivuxolimab. This chain uses TRBV7-2 with TRBJ2-3; D is possibly TRBD2 (6 bases). The clonotype originates from an adult with an advanced solid tumor such as melanoma, head and neck, liver or kidney cancer. The chain's CDR3 is CASSLDAGRTDTQYF. The CDR3, as DNA: TGTGCCAGCAGCTTAGACGCGGGGCGCACAGATACGCAGTATTTT.